A single TCR beta chain is shown here with its context. One end of the junction varies from germline; a read error may be responsible. These data are taken from a study of blood T cell repertoires in COVID-19. Individuals drawn from about 26 US areas were roughly 18 to 89 years old. Participants in the exposed group had met a COVID-19 case in the 2 weeks before joining the study. The germline CDR1 and CDR2 sequences are SSHAT and FNYEAQ (reference sequence). The CDR3 covers 13 residues. Sequenced by immunoSEQ multiplex PCR; TCRdb stores in-frame clones only, minus some. This sample has hundreds of thousands of clones, with 75% to 90% found just once.

The specimen was PBMCs or T cells enriched from blood (not recorded which). The TCR comes from a young woman who had been exposed to COVID-19. The rearrangement uses TRBV7-7 and TRBJ2-2, with TRBD1 matching over 7 bases. The CDR3 protein is CASSPDRAGELFF. The CDR3 bases are TGTGCTAGCAGCCCAGACAGGGCCGGGGAGCTGTTTTTT.